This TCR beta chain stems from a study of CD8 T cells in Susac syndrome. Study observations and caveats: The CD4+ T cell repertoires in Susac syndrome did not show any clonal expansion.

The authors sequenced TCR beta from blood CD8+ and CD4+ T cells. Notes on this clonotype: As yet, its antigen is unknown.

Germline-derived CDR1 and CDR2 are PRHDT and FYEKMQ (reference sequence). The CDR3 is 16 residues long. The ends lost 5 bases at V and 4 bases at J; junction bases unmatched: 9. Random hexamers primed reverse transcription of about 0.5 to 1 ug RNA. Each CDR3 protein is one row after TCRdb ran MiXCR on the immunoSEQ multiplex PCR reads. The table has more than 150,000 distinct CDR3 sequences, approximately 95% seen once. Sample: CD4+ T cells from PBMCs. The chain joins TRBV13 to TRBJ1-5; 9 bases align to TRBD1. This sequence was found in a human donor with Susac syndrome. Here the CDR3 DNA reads TGTGCCAGCAGCATAAGAACCGGGACAGGGAATCAGCCCCAGCATTTT. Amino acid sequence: CASSIRTGTGNQPQHF.